These 18 T cell receptor beta chains originate from one sample sequenced in a study of blood T cell repertoires in COVID-19. Using immunoSEQ multiplex PCR, the repertoire was profiled, and TCRdb retains in-frame clones only, with some absent. The data show about 98,000 clones, around 90% seen once. The material sequenced was peripheral blood. The receptors were gathered from a man aged 50 to 60 with active or convalescent COVID-19.

CDR3 in DNA: TGTGCCAGCAGCTTATCGACAGGCCCTGGAAACACCATATATTTT. Its protein product is CASSLSTGPGNTIYF. This chain uses TRBV5-5 with TRBJ1-3, with a possible D match to TRBD1 (6 bases). The germline CDR1 and CDR2 sequences are SGHKS and YYEKEE (reference sequence). This CDR3 has 15 amino acids. Trimming stripped 2 bases from V and 2 bases from J, with 11 bases between.

The gene calls are TRBV10-1 and TRBJ2-7; tentative D call: TRBD2 (5 bases). The CDR3 is 17 residues long. Germline values: CDR1 WNHNN, CDR2 SYGVQD (reference sequence). The V and J ends lost 4 bases and 3 bases respectively, with 22 bases between them. The CDR3 protein is CASSGDCVRTVVYEQYF. CDR3 sequence (DNA): TGCGCCAGCAGTGGGGATTGTGTCCGGACTGTAGTCTACGAGCAGTACTTC.

About this clone itself: One end of the junction fails to match germline, which may point to a read error. The V call is TRBV12-3 or TRBV12-4, the J call TRBJ2-7, with 7 bases that match TRBD2. This CDR3 comprises 13 residues. CDR3 coding DNA: TGTGCCTGCAGTCCGCGACTAGCAGGGGAGCAGTACTTC. This gives the protein CACSPRLAGEQYF.

This chain connects TRBV6-5 to TRBJ1-1, with D unresolved. Trimming cost V 6 bases and J 3 bases, with 8 bases left between them. The CDR3 runs to 12 residues. CDR1 MNHEY and CDR2 SVGAGI come from the germline V gene. Here the CDR3 reads CASRFEDTEAFF. The CDR3 DNA follows: TGTGCCAGCAGATTTGAGGACACTGAAGCTTTCTTT.

The chain has TRBV24-1 and TRBJ2-5; 9 bases fit TRBD2. Germline CDR1 is KGHDR and CDR2 is SFDVKD. V shed 9 bases, J shed 4 bases, and the junction held 8 bases outside the gene matches. The CDR3 spans 14 residues. Here the CDR3 DNA reads TGTGCCACCGGACGCGGACTAGCGACAGAGACCCAGTACTTC. It translates to CATGRGLATETQYF.

This sequence joins TRBV6-1 and TRBJ2-5; 7 nucleotides match TRBD1. Germline lookup yields CDR1 MNHNS and CDR2 SASEGT. Losses at the gene ends were 2 bases for V and 4 bases for J; bases not matched to a gene: 4. The CDR3 is made up of 14 amino acids. This chain's CDR3 is CASSEMTGLETQYF. CDR3 coding DNA: TGTGCCAGCAGTGAAATGACAGGGTTAGAGACCCAGTACTTC.

This clone is a singleton in its sample. The gene calls are TRBV7-2 and TRBJ2-2, with TRBD2 as a possible D gene (6 bases). V was cut by 3 bases and J by 6 bases, with 17 bases left in between. Looked up from germline, CDR1 is SGHTA and CDR2 is FQGNSA. This CDR3 is 16 amino acids long. CDR3 bases: TGTGCCAGCAGCTTCAATATAGCCTCGGGGGCCGGGGAGCTGTTTTTT. Residues: CASSFNIASGAGELFF.

The chain carries TRBV5-1 and TRBJ2-3; 8 bases match TRBD1. The CDR3 is 14 amino acids. The V gene's germline CDR1 is SGHRS and CDR2 YFSETQ. V lost 5 bases and J lost 2; bases outside the gene matches: 4. The CDR3 is CASSTGGDTDTQYF. The CDR3 DNA is TGCGCCAGCAGTACAGGGGGAGACACAGATACGCAGTATTTT.

The genes are TRBV10-2 and TRBJ2-3; 7 bases match TRBD2. Germline CDR1 reads WSHSY; CDR2 reads SAAADI. Trimming removed 7 bases from V and 3 bases from J; junction bases left unmatched: 10. The CDR3 contains 15 residues. The CDR3 region has the DNA TGCGCCAGCATGGATAAGCGGGGTGGAACAGATACGCAGTATTTT. This gives the protein CASMDKRGGTDTQYF.

V gene TRBV2 combines with J gene TRBJ1-6; 9 bases align to TRBD1. CDR1 and CDR2 from the germline V gene are SNHLY and FYNNEI. The CDR3 has 14 amino acids. V lost 6 bases to trimming and J lost 5 bases; unmatched junction nucleotides: 2. The CDR3: CASSRQGDNSPLHF. For the CDR3, the DNA is TGTGCCAGCAGCAGACAGGGGGATAATTCACCCCTCCACTTT.

J is TRBJ1-1 and V is TRBV28; 12 bases agree with TRBD1. The CDR3 totals 15 residues. The germline V gene has CDR1 MDHEN and CDR2 SYDVKM. V trimming: 4 bases; J trimming: 4 bases; junction bases outside the gene matches: 4. The CDR3 reads CASSSGQGAPTEAFF. The DNA for the CDR3 is TGTGCCAGCAGTTCGGGACAGGGGGCGCCCACTGAAGCTTTCTTT.

CDR3 loop: CASSSTGGDTGELFF. DNA of the CDR3: TGCGCCAGCAGCTCGACAGGGGGGGACACCGGGGAGCTGTTTTTT. The chain recombines TRBV5-1 with TRBJ2-2; TRBD1 aligns across 9 bases. Germline V gives CDR1 SGHRS, CDR2 YFSETQ. Trimming at V came to 3 bases and at J to 3 bases, leaving 3 bases not matched to a gene. The CDR3 consists of 15 residues.

The J gene is TRBJ2-7, the V gene TRBV19; no firm D call. Trimming took off 5 bases at V and 6 bases at J, with 20 bases between the two ends. In germline, CDR1 is LNHDA, CDR2 SQIVND (reference sequence). CDR3 length: 15 amino acids. The CDR3 DNA sequence: TGTGCCAGTAGTCCCCTGGCATTCTCTGGTGGCGAGCAGTACTTC. Residues: CASSPLAFSGGEQYF.

V and J are TRBV6-5 and TRBJ2-2; TRBD1 aligns across 7 bases. V shed 4 bases and J 2 bases; nucleotides not matched to a gene: 4. CDR1 is MNHEY, CDR2 SVGAGI, per germline. The CDR3 is 15 residues long. CDR3 DNA: TGTGCCAGCAGTTTCAGACAGGGTAACACCGGGGAGCTGTTTTTT. Protein: CASSFRQGNTGELFF.

The rearrangement uses TRBV3-1 (or the pseudogene TRBV3-2) and TRBJ2-7; D gene uncertain. Germline V lookup: CDR1 LGHDT, CDR2 YNNKEL (reference sequence). The CDR3 is 14 residues long. V dropped 0 bases and J dropped 5 bases, with 11 bases sitting between them. CDR3 loop: CASSQDPRTHEQYF. For the CDR3, the DNA is TGTGCCAGCAGCCAAGATCCCAGAACACACGAGCAGTACTTC.

V is TRBV13 and J is TRBJ1-6; possibly TRBD1 for D (6 bases). This CDR3 is 16 amino acids long. Per germline, CDR1 PRHDT and CDR2 FYEKMQ (reference sequence). Trimming removed 4 bases at V and 9 bases at J, with 19 bases between. CDR3 loop: CASSSRVGARVSPLHF. CDR3 nucleotide sequence: TGTGCCAGCAGCTCCCGGGTGGGGGCGCGTGTTTCACCCCTCCACTTT.

CDR3 sequence reads: CASSEALVDNYGYTF. DNA of the CDR3: TGTGCCAGCAGTGAAGCGTTAGTCGATAACTATGGCTACACCTTC. The chain recombines TRBV6-1 with TRBJ1-2; D call uncertain. The ends were cut back, 0 bases at V and 1 base at J, with 9 bases in the middle. CDR1 is MNHNS, CDR2 SASEGT, per germline. This CDR3 has 15 amino acids.

The chain has TRBV3-1 (or the pseudogene TRBV3-2) and TRBJ2-1; no firm D call. CDR1 is LGHDT, CDR2 YNNKEL, per germline (reference sequence). There are 12 residues in the CDR3. With 2 bases removed from V and 6 bases from J, the gap between germline ends came to 5 bases. In DNA form, the CDR3 reads TGTGCCAGCAGCCAAAGCATCAATGAGCAGTTCTTC. This encodes CASSQSINEQFF.